This TCR beta chain derives from a study of cytomegalovirus exposure and HLA in healthy donors. It was with 60 Vbeta and 13 Jbeta primers that the PCR ran. Sequenced by immunoSEQ multiplex PCR; TCRdb stores in-frame clones only, minus some. Found here are fewer than 250,000 clones, about 85% of them singletons; the top ten hold 10% to 13%. The CDR3 length is 17 residues. The V and J ends lost 4 bases and 3 bases respectively, with 22 bases between them. Germline V gene data show CDR1 as SGHRS and CDR2 as YFSETQ. Donors in the study were healthy people who gave bone marrow. The chain has TRBV5-1 and TRBJ1-1; D is undetermined. Sequenced sample: PBMCs. The receptor was derived from a woman aged 50 to 60 in good health and CMV-seropositive. The CDR3 reads CASSREGLGVRDTEAFF. The CDR3 DNA reads TGCGCCAGCAGCCGAGAGGGTCTGGGAGTAAGGGACACTGAAGCTTTCTTT.